This T cell receptor beta chain came from a study of cytomegalovirus exposure and HLA in healthy donors. Whole-study findings and limits: In a later analysis, a missense DCLRE1C variant was linked to TCR beta V- and J-gene trimming.

As concerns this clone: Its antigen is currently unknown.

Primers for the PCR totalled 60 Vbeta and 13 Jbeta. Generated by immunoSEQ multiplex PCR, the TCRdb table keeps only in-frame clones and is missing some. The sample holds under 90,000 clones. Germline-derived CDR1 and CDR2 are MDHEN and SYDVKM. V was shortened by 6 bases and J by 1 base, with 13 bases between the two germline ends. The CDR3 is made up of 15 amino acids. This receptor was obtained from a man in his fifties or sixties in good health and CMV-seropositive. The source material was PBMCs. The V call is TRBV28, the J call TRBJ1-5; D gene ambiguous. Here the CDR3 reads CASSPRRGSNQPQHF. CDR3 nucleotide sequence: TGTGCCAGCAGCCCCAGGAGAGGGAGCAATCAGCCCCAGCATTTT.